The clone carrying this T cell receptor beta chain was seen ten or more times. The data were taken from a study of blood T cell repertoires in COVID-19. Sequenced by immunoSEQ multiplex PCR; TCRdb stores in-frame clones only, minus some. Of about 240,000 clones listed, about four fifths are singletons. The CDR3 has 16 residues. Per the germline V gene, CDR1 is SGHRS and CDR2 is YFSETQ. After removal of 1 base from V and 5 bases from J, the junction contained 10 bases not matched to a gene. This sequence joins TRBV5-1 and TRBJ1-1; 8 bases map to TRBD1. The TCR originated in a woman under 30 with acute or convalescent COVID-19. Specimen: peripheral blood. This chain's CDR3 is CASSLLAGGGGTEAFF. CDR3 in DNA: TGCGCCAGCAGCTTGCTGGCAGGGGGCGGAGGGACTGAAGCTTTCTTT.